This T cell receptor beta chain was recorded in a study of cytotoxic CD8 clonotypes in ibrutinib-treated CLL. At the level of the study: Sequenced samples delivered averages of roughly 260,000 productive templates and around 90,000 productive rearrangements. Points from the study as a whole: An increase in clonality occurred at ibrutinib response, followed by a return toward baseline at progression.

Remarks on this clone: Its antigen is not identified.

Cryopreserved PBMCs provided approximately 2.2 micrograms of genomic DNA for the TCR beta libraries. The repertoire was sequenced with immunoSEQ multiplex PCR; TCRdb's copy has only in-frame clones and lacks some. The table lists under 35,000 clones, more than 60% of them singletons. The ends lost 5 bases at V and 2 bases at J; junction bases unmatched: 6. CDR3 size: 15 residues. Germline V gives CDR1 KGHSH, CDR2 LQKENI. The material was PBMCs, obtained after 24 months of ibrutinib treatment. The TCR comes from a human donor with chronic lymphocytic leukemia. V is TRBV18 and J is TRBJ1-5; 7 nucleotides match TRBD1. The CDR3 DNA follows: TGTGCCAGCTCAGGAGGGGGCGCAGGCAATCAGCCCCAGCATTTT. Translation gives CASSGGGAGNQPQHF. Based on the CDR3 plus reference TRBV18 and TRBJ1-5, the full variable domain is NAGVMQNPRHLVRRRGQEARLRCSPMKGHSHVYWYRQLPEEGLKFMVYLQKENIIDESGMPKERFSAEFPKEGPSILRIQQVVRGDSAAYFCASSGGGAGNQPQHFGDGTRLSIL.